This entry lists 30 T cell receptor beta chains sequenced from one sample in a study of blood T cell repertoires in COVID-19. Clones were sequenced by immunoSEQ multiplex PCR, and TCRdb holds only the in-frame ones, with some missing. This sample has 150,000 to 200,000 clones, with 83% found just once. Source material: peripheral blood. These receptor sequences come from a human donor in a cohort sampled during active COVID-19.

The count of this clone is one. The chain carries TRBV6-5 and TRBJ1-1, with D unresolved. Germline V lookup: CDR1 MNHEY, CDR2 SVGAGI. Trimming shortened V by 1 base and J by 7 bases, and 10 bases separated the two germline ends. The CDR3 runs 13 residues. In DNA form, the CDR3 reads TGTGCCAGCAGTTACTTAGGAGTCAGTGAAGCTTTCTTT. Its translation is CASSYLGVSEAFF.

This chain's CDR3 is CASSQAKGESTEAFF. The CDR3 coding sequence is TGTGCCAGCAGCCAAGCAAAAGGGGAAAGCACTGAAGCTTTCTTT. The genes are TRBV14 and TRBJ1-1; maybe TRBD1 (5 bases). Between the trimmed V and J ends, which lost 1 base and 4 bases, there was a span of 13 bases. Germline-derived CDR1 and CDR2 are SGHDN and FVKESK. The CDR3 has 15 residues.

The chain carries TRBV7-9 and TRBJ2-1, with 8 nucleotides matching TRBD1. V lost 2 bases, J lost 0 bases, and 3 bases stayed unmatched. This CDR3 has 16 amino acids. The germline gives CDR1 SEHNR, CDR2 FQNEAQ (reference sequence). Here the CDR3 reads CASSLLGQDSYNEQFF. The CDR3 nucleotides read TGTGCCAGCAGCTTACTGGGACAGGACTCCTACAATGAGCAGTTCTTC.

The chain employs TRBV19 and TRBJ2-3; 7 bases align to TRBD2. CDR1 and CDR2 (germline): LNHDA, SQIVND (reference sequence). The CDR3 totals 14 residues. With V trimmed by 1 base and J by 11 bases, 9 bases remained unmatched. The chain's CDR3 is CASSIGGAGELQYF. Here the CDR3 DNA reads TGTGCCAGTAGTATAGGCGGCGCGGGAGAGCTGCAGTATTTT.

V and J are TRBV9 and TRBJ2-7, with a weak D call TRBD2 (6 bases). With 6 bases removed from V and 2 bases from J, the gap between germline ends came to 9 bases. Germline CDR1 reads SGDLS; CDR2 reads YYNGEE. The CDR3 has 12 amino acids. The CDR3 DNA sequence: TGTGCCAGCACTGGAGGGACCTACGAGCAGTACTTC. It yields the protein CASTGGTYEQYF. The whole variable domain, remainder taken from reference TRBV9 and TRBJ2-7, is DSGVTQTPKHLITATGQRVTLRCSPRSGDLSVYWYQQSLDQGLQFLIQYYNGEERAKGNILERFSAQQFPDLHSELNLSSLELGDSALYFCASTGGTYEQYFGPGTRLTVT.

The CDR3 coding sequence is TGTGCCAGCAGTGAAGCTTCAGGGGGAGGGTACTTC. Translating gives CASSEASGGGYF. This rearrangement joins TRBV6-1 to TRBJ2-7, with TRBD1 as a possible D gene (7 bases). The germline CDR1 and CDR2 sequences are MNHNS and SASEGT. The CDR3 runs 12 residues. Trimming stripped 0 bases from V and 12 bases from J, with 12 bases between.

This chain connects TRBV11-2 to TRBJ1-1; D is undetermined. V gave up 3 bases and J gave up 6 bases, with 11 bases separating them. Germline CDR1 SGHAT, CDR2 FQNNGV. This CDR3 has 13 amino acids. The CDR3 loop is CASSLAGSPEAFF. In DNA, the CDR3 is TGTGCCAGCAGCTTGGCCGGGTCTCCTGAAGCTTTCTTT.

This chain's CDR3 is CASSLELAGVNIQYF. DNA of the CDR3: TGCGCCAGCAGCTTGGAACTAGCGGGAGTGAACATTCAGTACTTC. This chain joins TRBV5-1 and TRBJ2-4; 11 bases line up with TRBD2. This CDR3 has 15 amino acids. CDR1 is SGHRS and CDR2 is YFSETQ in the germline V gene. V lost 0 bases to trimming and J lost 7 bases; unmatched junction nucleotides: 3.

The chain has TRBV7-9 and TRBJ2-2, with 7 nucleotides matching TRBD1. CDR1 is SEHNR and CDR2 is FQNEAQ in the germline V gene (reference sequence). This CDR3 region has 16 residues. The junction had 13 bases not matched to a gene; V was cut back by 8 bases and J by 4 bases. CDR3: CASLGDRAISTGELFF. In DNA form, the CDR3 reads TGTGCCAGCCTCGGTGACAGGGCTATTTCCACCGGGGAGCTGTTTTTT.

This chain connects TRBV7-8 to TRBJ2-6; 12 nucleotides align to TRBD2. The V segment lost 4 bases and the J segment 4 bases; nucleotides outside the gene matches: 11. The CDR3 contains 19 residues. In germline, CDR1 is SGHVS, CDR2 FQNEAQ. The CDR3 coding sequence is TGTGCCAGCAGCTCCCCCCTACCTAGCGGGAGGGGGGGGGCCAACGTCCTGACTTTC. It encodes CASSSPLPSGRGGANVLTF.

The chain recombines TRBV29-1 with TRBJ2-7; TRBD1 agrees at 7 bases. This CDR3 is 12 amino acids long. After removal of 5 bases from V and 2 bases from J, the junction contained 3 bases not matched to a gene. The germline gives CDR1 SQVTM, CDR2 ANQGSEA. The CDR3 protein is CSVRDSTYEQYF. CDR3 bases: TGCAGCGTTAGGGACAGTACCTACGAGCAGTACTTC.

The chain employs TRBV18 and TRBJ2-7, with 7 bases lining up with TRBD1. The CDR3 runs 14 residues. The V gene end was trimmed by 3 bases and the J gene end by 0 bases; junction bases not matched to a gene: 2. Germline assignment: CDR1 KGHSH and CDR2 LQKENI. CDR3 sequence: CASSPAGGSYEQYF. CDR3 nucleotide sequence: TGTGCCAGCTCACCGGCAGGGGGCTCCTACGAGCAGTACTTC.

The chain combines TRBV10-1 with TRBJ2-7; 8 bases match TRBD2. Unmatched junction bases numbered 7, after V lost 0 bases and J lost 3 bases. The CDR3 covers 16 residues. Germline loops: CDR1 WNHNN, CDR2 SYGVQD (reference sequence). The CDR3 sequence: CASSESRLAGLYEQYF. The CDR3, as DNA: TGCGCCAGCAGTGAGTCGAGGCTAGCGGGCCTCTACGAGCAGTACTTC.

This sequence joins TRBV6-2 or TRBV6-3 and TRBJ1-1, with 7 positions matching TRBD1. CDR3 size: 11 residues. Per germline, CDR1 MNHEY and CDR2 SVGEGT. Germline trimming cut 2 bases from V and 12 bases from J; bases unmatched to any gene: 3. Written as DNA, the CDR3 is TGTGCCAGCAGTTACCAGGGGGTAACTTTCTTT. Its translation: CASSYQGVTFF.

CDR3 sequence reads: CASSRLGAGGPHEQYF. As DNA, the CDR3 is TGTGCCAGCAGCCGATTGGGGGCGGGAGGGCCCCACGAGCAGTACTTC. The chain has TRBV5-4 and TRBJ2-7, with 9 bases aligning to TRBD2. The CDR3 covers 16 residues. Germline assignment: CDR1 SGHNT and CDR2 YYREEE (reference sequence). V trimming: 4 bases; J trimming: 5 bases; junction bases outside the gene matches: 13. Full variable domain (remainder filled in from reference TRBV5-4 and TRBJ2-7): ETGVTQSPTHLIKTRGQQVTLRCSSQSGHNTVSWYQQALGQGPQFIFQYYREEENGRGNFPPRFSGLQFPNYSSELNVNALELDDSALYLCASSRLGAGGPHEQYFGPGTRLTVT.

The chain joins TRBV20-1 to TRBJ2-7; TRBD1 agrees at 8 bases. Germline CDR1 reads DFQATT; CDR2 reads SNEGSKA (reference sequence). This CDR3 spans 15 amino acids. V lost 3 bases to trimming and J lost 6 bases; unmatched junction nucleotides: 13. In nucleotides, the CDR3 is TGCAGTGCTAGTAGGTCCCAGAGACAGGGGTCCGAGCAGTACTTC. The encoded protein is CSASRSQRQGSEQYF.

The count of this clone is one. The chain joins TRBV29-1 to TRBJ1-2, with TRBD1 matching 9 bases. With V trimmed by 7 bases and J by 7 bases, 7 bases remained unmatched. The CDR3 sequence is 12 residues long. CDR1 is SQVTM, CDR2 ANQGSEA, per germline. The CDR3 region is CSGGQGRFGYTF. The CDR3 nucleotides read TGCAGCGGAGGACAGGGGAGGTTTGGCTACACCTTC. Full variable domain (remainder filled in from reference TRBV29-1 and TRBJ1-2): SAVISQKPSRDICQRGTSLTIQCQVDSQVTMMFWYRQQPGQSLTLIATANQGSEATYESGFVIDKFPISRPNLTFSTLTVSNMSPEDSSIYLCSGGQGRFGYTFGSGTRLTVV.

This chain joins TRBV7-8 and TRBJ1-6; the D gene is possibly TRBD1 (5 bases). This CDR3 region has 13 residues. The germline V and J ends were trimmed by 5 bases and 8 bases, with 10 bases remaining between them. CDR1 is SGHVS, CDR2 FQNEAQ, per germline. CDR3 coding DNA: TGTGCCAGCAGCCTCGGACATGATTCACCCCTCCACTTT. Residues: CASSLGHDSPLHF.

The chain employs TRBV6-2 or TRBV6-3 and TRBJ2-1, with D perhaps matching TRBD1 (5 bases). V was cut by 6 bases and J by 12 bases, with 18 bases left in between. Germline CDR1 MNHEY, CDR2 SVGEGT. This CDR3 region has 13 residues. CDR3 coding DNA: TGTGCCAGCAGCTCAGGGTCCGCGCAATTGCAGTTCTTC. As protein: CASSSGSAQLQFF.

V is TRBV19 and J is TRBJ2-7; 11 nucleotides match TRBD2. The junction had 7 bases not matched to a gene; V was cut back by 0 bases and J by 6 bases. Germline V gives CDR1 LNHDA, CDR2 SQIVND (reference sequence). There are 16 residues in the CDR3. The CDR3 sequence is CASSIDRTLAGGEQYF. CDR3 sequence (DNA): TGTGCCAGTAGTATAGATCGGACGCTAGCGGGAGGCGAGCAGTACTTC.

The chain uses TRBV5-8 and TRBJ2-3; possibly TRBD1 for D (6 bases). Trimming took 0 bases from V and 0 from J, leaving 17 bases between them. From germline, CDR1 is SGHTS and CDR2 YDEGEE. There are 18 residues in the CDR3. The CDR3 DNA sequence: TGTGCCAGCAGCTTGGGACATCAAGGGGGACACAGCACAGATACGCAGTATTTT. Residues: CASSLGHQGGHSTDTQYF.

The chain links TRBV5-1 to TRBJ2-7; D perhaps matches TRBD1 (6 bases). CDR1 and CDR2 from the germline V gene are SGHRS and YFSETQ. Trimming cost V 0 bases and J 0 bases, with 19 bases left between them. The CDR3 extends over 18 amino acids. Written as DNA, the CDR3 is TGCGCCAGCAGCTTGGCCGCCGGTCCCGGGACAATCTCCTACGAGCAGTACTTC. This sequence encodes CASSLAAGPGTISYEQYF.

For the CDR3, the DNA is TGTGCCAGCAGCCTACGGGGGGCCGGGAGTGAAAAACTGTTTTTT. Amino acids: CASSLRGAGSEKLFF. The genes are TRBV9 and TRBJ1-4, with a weak D call TRBD1 (6 bases). The CDR3 is 15 residues long. Germline V gene sequence: CDR1 SGDLS, CDR2 YYNGEE. The V end lost 4 bases, the J end lost 7 bases, and 17 bases lay between the germline ends.

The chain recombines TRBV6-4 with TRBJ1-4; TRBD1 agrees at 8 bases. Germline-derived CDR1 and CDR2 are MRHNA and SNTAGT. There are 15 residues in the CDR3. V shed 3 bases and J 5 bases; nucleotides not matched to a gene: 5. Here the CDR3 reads CASSETTGVNEKLFF. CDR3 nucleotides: TGTGCCAGCAGTGAAACGACAGGGGTGAATGAAAAACTGTTTTTT.

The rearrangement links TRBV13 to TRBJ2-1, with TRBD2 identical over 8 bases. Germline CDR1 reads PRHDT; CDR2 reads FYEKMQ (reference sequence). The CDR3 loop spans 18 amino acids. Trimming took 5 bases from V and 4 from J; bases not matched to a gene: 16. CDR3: CASSPGTSVPRTYNEQFF. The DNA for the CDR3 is TGTGCCAGCAGCCCCGGGACTAGTGTACCCAGAACATACAATGAGCAGTTCTTC.

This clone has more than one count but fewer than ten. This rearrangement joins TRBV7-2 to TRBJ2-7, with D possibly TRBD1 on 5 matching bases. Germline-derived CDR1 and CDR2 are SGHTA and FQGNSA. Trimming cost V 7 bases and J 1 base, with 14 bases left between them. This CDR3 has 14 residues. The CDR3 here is CASTVGASSYEQYF. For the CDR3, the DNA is TGTGCCAGCACCGTTGGGGCCAGTTCCTACGAGCAGTACTTC. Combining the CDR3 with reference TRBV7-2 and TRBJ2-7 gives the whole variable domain GAGVSQSPSNKVTEKGKDVELRCDPISGHTALYWYRQSLGQGLEFLIYFQGNSAPDKSGLPSDRFSAERTGGSVSTLTIQRTQQEDSAVYLCASTVGASSYEQYFGPGTRLTVT.

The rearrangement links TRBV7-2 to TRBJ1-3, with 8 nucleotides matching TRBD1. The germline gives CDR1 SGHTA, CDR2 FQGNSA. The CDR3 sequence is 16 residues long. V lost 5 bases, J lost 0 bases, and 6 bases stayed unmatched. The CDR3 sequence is CASSDRGGPSGNTIYF. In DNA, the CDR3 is TGTGCCAGCAGCGACAGGGGAGGGCCCTCTGGAAACACCATATATTTT.

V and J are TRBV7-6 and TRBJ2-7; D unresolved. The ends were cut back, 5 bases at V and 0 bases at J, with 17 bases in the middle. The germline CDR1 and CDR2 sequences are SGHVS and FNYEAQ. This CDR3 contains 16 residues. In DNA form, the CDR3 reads TGTGCCAGCAGCCGTGACTCCAACAAGCCCTCCTACGAGCAGTACTTC. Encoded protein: CASSRDSNKPSYEQYF.

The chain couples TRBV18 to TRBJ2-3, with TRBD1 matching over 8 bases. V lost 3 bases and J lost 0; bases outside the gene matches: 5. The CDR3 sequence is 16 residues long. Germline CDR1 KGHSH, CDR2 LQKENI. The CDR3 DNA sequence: TGTGCCAGCTCACCCTCAGGACAGGGAAGCACAGATACGCAGTATTTT. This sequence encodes CASSPSGQGSTDTQYF.

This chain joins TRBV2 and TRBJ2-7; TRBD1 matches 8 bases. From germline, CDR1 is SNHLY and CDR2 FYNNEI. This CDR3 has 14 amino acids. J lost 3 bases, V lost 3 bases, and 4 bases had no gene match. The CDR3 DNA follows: TGTGCCAGCAGTGATGACAGGGGTTACTACGAGCAGTACTTC. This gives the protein CASSDDRGYYEQYF.